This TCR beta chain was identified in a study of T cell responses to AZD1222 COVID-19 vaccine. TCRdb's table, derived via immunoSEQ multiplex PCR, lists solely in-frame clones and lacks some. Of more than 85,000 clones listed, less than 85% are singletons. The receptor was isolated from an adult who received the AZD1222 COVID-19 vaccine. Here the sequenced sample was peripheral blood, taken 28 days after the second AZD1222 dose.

The CDR3 DNA follows: TGTGCCATCAGCACGGACAGCAACTATGGCTACACCTTC. It yields the protein CAISTDSNYGYTF. The rearrangement links TRBV10-3 to TRBJ1-2; a possible D gene is TRBD1 (6 bases). Per germline, CDR1 ENHRY and CDR2 SYGVKD. V was trimmed by 6 bases and J by 2 bases, leaving 10 bases between them. The CDR3 consists of 13 residues.